The entry that follows covers one T cell receptor (beta chain) sequence. Its antigen remains unidentified. Germline CDR1 MGHRA, CDR2 YSYEKL. This CDR3 is 15 amino acids long. Trimming removed 4 bases from V and 7 bases from J; junction bases left unmatched: 9. The data originate from a study of cytomegalovirus exposure and HLA in healthy donors. PCR was performed using 60 Vbeta and 13 Jbeta primers. TCRdb keeps only in-frame clones here, not all; method: immunoSEQ multiplex PCR. The table lists some 150,000 clones, 80% of them singletons. General study results and limits: In a later analysis, across HLA loci, associated TCR counts were highest for DRB1, lowest for HLA-C. An Asian-associated ancestry cluster reportedly showed fewer N-insertions than the roughly 670-donor mean in a later analysis. In a later analysis, at a false discovery rate of 0.05, 16,951 TCR beta sequences matched HLA alleles.

Sequencing was performed on PBMCs. This receptor was obtained from a man aged 40-50 years in good health and CMV-seropositive. V usage is TRBV4-1 and J usage is TRBJ2-7; TRBD1 matches at 11 bases. CDR3 sequence (DNA): TGCGCCAGCAGCCGCTTTCTCGGGACAGGGGGAGAGCAGTACTTC. Encoded protein: CASSRFLGTGGEQYF.